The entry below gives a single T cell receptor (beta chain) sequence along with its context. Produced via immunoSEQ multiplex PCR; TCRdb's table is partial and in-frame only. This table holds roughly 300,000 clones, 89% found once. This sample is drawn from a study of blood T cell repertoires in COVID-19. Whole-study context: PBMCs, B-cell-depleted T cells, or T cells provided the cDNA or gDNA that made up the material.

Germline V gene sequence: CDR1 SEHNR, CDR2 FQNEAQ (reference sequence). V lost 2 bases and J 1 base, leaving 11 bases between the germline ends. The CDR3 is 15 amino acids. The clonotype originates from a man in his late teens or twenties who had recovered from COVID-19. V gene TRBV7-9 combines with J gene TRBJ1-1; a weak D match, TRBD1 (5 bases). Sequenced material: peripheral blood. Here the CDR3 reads CASSLISTGNTEAFF. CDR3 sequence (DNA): TGTGCCAGCAGCTTAATATCCACAGGGAACACTGAAGCTTTCTTT.